Included here is one TCR beta chain sequence, with context. The data belong to a study of cytomegalovirus exposure and HLA in healthy donors. Trimming removed 4 bases from V and 1 base from J, with 13 bases in between. CDR1 LNHDA and CDR2 SQIVND come from the germline V gene (reference sequence). The CDR3 has 16 residues. The PCR ran on 60 Vbeta and 13 Jbeta primers. Assay used: immunoSEQ multiplex PCR; TCRdb lists only in-frame clones, some missing. Of 100,000 to 150,000 clones listed, around 84% are singletons. Sample: PBMCs. The chain recombines TRBV19 with TRBJ2-2; tentatively, D is TRBD2 (7 bases). The sequence came from a man aged 18 to 29 in good health and CMV-seronegative. DNA for the CDR3: TGTGCCAGTAGTAAGGGGGGGACGGTGAACACCGGGGAGCTGTTTTTT. Its protein is CASSKGGTVNTGELFF.